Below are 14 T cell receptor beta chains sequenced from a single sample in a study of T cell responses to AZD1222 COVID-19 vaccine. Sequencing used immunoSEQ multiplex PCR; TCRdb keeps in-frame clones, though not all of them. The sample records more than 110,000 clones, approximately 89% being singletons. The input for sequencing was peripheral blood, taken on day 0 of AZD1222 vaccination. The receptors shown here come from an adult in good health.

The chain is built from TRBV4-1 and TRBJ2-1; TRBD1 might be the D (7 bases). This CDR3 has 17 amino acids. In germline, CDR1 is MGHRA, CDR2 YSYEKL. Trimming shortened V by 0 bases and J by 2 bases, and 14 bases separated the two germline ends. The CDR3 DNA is TGCGCCAGCAGCCAAGATCGCAGCAGGGGGGCCTACAATGAGCAGTTCTTC. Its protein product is CASSQDRSRGAYNEQFF.

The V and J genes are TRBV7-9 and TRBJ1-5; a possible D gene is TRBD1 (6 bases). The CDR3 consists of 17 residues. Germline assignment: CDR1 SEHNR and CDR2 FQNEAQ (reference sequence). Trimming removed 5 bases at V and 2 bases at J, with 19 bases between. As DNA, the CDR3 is TGTGCCAGCAGCCAGATACAAGGCGGGGGCGGCAATCAGCCCCAGCATTTT. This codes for CASSQIQGGGGNQPQHF.

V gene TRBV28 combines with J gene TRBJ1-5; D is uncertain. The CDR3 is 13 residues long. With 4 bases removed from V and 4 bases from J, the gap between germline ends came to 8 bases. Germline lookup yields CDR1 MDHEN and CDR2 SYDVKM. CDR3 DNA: TGTGCCAGCAGTTCCAAGCCGAATCAGCCCCAGCATTTT. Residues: CASSSKPNQPQHF.

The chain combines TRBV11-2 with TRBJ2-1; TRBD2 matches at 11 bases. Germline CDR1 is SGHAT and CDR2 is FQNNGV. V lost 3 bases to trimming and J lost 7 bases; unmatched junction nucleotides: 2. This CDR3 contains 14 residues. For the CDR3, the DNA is TGTGCCAGCAGCTTGAGGACTAGCGGGAATGAGCAGTTCTTC. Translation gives CASSLRTSGNEQFF.

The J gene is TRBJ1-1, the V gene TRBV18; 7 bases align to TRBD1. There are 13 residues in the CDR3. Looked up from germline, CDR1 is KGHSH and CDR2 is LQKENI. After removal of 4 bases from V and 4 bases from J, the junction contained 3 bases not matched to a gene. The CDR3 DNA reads TGTGCCAGCTCACTACAGGGGACCACTGAAGCTTTCTTT. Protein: CASSLQGTTEAFF. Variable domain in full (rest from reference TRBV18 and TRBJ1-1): NAGVMQNPRHLVRRRGQEARLRCSPMKGHSHVYWYRQLPEEGLKFMVYLQKENIIDESGMPKERFSAEFPKEGPSILRIQQVVRGDSAAYFCASSLQGTTEAFFGQGTRLTVV.

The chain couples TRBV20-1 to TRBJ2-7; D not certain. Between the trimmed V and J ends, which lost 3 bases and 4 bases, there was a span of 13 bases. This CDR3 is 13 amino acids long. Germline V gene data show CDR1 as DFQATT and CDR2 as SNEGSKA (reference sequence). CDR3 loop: CSASRGAAYEQYF. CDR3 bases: TGCAGTGCTAGTCGCGGAGCAGCTTACGAGCAGTACTTC.

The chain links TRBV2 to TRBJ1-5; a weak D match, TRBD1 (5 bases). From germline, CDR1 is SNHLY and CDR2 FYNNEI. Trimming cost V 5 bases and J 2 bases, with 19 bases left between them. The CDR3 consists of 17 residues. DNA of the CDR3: TGTGCCAGCAGTCAGCATTTGGGGACTTCGGGCAATCAGCCCCAGCATTTT. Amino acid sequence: CASSQHLGTSGNQPQHF.

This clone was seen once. CDR3 in amino acids: CASGNAGDLGTDTQYF. Written as DNA, the CDR3 is TGTGCCAGCGGCAACGCGGGGGATCTGGGTACAGATACGCAGTATTTT. The chain recombines TRBV2 with TRBJ2-3, with TRBD2 identical over 7 bases. Germline V gene sequence: CDR1 SNHLY, CDR2 FYNNEI. The V segment lost 8 bases and the J segment 3 bases; nucleotides outside the gene matches: 14. This CDR3 is built from 16 residues.

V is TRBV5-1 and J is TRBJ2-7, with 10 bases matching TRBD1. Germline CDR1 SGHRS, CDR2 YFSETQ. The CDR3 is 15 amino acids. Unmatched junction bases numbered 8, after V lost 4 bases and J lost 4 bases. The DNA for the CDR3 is TGCGCCAGCAGCGGGGGACAGGGGAATGTTTACGAGCAGTACTTC. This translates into CASSGGQGNVYEQYF.

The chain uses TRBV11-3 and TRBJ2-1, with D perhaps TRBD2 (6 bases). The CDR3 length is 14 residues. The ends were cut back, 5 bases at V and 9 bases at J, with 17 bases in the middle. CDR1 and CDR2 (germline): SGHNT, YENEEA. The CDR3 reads CASSQETRRAEQFF. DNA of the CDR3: TGTGCCAGCAGCCAAGAGACTAGACGCGCTGAGCAGTTCTTC.

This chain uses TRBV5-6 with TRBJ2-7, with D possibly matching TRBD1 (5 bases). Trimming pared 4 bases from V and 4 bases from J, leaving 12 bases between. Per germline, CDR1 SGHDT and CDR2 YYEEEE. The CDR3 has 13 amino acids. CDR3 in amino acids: CASSNTQGYEQYF. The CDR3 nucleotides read TGTGCCAGCAGCAACACCCAGGGTTACGAGCAGTACTTC.

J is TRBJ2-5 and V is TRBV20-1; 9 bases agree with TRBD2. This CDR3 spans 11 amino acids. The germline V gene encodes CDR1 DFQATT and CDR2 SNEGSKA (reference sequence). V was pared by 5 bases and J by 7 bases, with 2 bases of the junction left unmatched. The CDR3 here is CSAGREGTQYF. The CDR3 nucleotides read TGCAGTGCTGGGCGGGAGGGGACCCAGTACTTC.

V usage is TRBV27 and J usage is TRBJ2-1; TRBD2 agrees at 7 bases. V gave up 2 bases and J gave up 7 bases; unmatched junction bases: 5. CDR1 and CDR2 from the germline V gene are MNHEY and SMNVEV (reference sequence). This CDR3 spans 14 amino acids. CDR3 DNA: TGTGCCAGCAGTTTAACCCTAGCGGCGAATGAGCAGTTCTTC. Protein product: CASSLTLAANEQFF.

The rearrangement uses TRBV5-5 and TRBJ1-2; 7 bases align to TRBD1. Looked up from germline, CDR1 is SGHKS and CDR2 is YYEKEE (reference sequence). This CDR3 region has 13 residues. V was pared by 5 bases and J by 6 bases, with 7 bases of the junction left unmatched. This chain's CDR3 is CASRHPGGNGYTF. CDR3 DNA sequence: TGTGCCAGCAGACACCCAGGGGGGAATGGCTACACCTTC.